These 15 T cell receptor beta chains originate from one sample sequenced in a study of cytomegalovirus exposure and HLA in healthy donors listed by TCRdb under 2017. The library was built by means of the immunoSEQ multiplex PCR assay. A mixture of 60 forward primers for TCR Vbeta segments and 13 reverse primers for TCR Jbeta segments was used in the multiplex PCR. Drawn from immuneACCESS, this table holds only the in-frame rearrangements with V and J called that TCRdb kept. Clones are partly lost; checked studies trace under half to an unresolved V gene and leave the rest unexplained. For this sample there are 99,000 or so clones; approximately 81% appear just once. Roughly 1.3% of the sample comes from the top ten. Material for sequencing was PBMCs. These receptors all stem from a man younger than 40 in good health and CMV-seronegative.

This clone was observed a few times. The J gene is TRBJ1-1, the V gene TRBV19, with 12 positions matching TRBD1. CDR1 and CDR2 from the germline V gene are LNHDA and SQIVND (reference sequence). The CDR3 runs to 15 residues. With V trimmed by 4 bases and J by 5 bases, 5 bases remained unmatched. CDR3 nucleotides: TGTGCCAGTAGTAGGGACAGGGGGCAAAGGACTGAAGCTTTCTTT. As protein: CASSRDRGQRTEAFF. Full variable domain (rest looked up from reference TRBV19 and TRBJ1-1): DGGITQSPKYLFRKEGQNVTLSCEQNLNHDAMYWYRQDPGQGLRLIYYSQIVNDFQKGDIAEGYSVSREKKESFPLTVTSAQKNPTAFYLCASSRDRGQRTEAFFGQGTRLTVV.

This clone was recorded once. The chain has TRBV27 and TRBJ1-1; 7 nucleotides line up with TRBD1. Unmatched junction bases numbered 12, after V lost 5 bases and J lost 0 bases. The CDR3 contains 17 residues. CDR1 and CDR2 from the germline V gene are MNHEY and SMNVEV (reference sequence). CDR3 residues: CASSTGTEGGMNTEAFF. In DNA, the CDR3 is TGTGCCAGCAGTACGGGGACGGAAGGGGGCATGAACACTGAAGCTTTCTTT.

The chain recombines TRBV9 with TRBJ1-1; the match to TRBD1 covers 8 bases. CDR3 length: 14 residues. With 3 bases clipped from V and 0 bases from J, the junction kept 1 base outside the gene matches. Germline lookup yields CDR1 SGDLS and CDR2 YYNGEE. This CDR3 reads CASSGGQVNTEAFF. In nucleotides, the CDR3 is TGTGCCAGCAGCGGGGGACAGGTGAACACTGAAGCTTTCTTT.

The V and J genes are TRBV6-5 and TRBJ2-2, with 9 positions matching TRBD2. V shed 2 bases, J shed 0 bases, and the junction held 1 base outside the gene matches. Germline-derived CDR1 and CDR2 are MNHEY and SVGAGI. CDR3 length: 16 residues. The DNA for the CDR3 is TGTGCCAGCAGTTACCTAGCGGGGACGAACACCGGGGAGCTGTTTTTT. Amino acids: CASSYLAGTNTGELFF.

V and J are TRBV19 and TRBJ2-1; D is unresolved. Germline-derived CDR1 and CDR2 are LNHDA and SQIVND (reference sequence). V dropped 2 bases and J dropped 9 bases, with 5 bases sitting between them. This CDR3 is built from 11 residues. CDR3 in amino acids: CASSIIGEQFF. As DNA, the CDR3 is TGTGCCAGTAGTATAATCGGTGAGCAGTTCTTC.

This clone was detected a few times. V is TRBV10-2 and J is TRBJ1-2, with 7 bases lining up with TRBD1. Germline CDR1 and CDR2: WSHSY and SAAADI. Trimming took 3 bases from V and 8 from J; bases not matched to a gene: 3. This CDR3 comprises 12 residues. CDR3 loop: CASSDRQGGYTF. The CDR3 DNA follows: TGCGCCAGCAGTGATAGACAGGGAGGCTACACCTTC.

The rearrangement links TRBV7-9 to TRBJ2-1; 8 positions agree with TRBD2. Germline V gene data show CDR1 as SEHNR and CDR2 as FQNEAQ (reference sequence). The V gene end was trimmed by 4 bases and the J gene end by 7 bases; junction bases not matched to a gene: 3. The CDR3 covers 13 residues. The CDR3 loop is CASSWSGSNEQFF. The CDR3 DNA reads TGTGCCAGCAGCTGGAGCGGGAGTAATGAGCAGTTCTTC. The full variable domain, completed using reference TRBV7-9 and TRBJ2-1, is DTGVSQNPRHKITKRGQNVTFRCDPISEHNRLYWYRQTLGQGPEFLTYFQNEAQLEKSRLLSDRFSAERPKGSFSTLEIQRTEQGDSAMYLCASSWSGSNEQFFGPGTRLTVL.

V gene TRBV10-1 combines with J gene TRBJ2-2; TRBD2 matches at 12 bases. CDR1 WNHNN and CDR2 SYGVQD come from the germline V gene (reference sequence). The CDR3 length is 17 residues. V shed 4 bases, J shed 6 bases, and the junction held 9 bases outside the gene matches. The CDR3 DNA sequence: TGCGCCAGCAGTGTCGGGTCTAGCGGGAGGGCCGCCGGGGAGCTGTTTTTT. It yields the protein CASSVGSSGRAAGELFF.

This clone was observed once. The chain recombines TRBV5-4 with TRBJ2-1, with 9 positions matching TRBD2. CDR1 is SGHNT and CDR2 is YYREEE in the germline V gene (reference sequence). The CDR3 runs 16 residues. The J segment lost 9 bases and the V segment lost 7 bases, leaving 17 bases of the junction unmatched. CDR3: CASRGGASGLAGEQFF. The CDR3 bases are TGTGCCAGCCGCGGCGGGGCCTCGGGACTAGCCGGTGAGCAGTTCTTC.

The chain is built from TRBV7-9 and TRBJ2-7; 11 bases are shared with TRBD2. CDR3 length equals 14 residues. The germline gives CDR1 SEHNR, CDR2 FQNEAQ (reference sequence). With V trimmed by 5 bases and J by 3 bases, 3 bases remained unmatched. The CDR3 loop is CASSPGTSGYEQYF. Here the CDR3 DNA reads TGTGCCAGCAGCCCGGGGACTAGCGGCTACGAGCAGTACTTC.

J is TRBJ1-1 and V is TRBV18; no clear D. This CDR3 comprises 14 residues. The germline CDR1 and CDR2 sequences are KGHSH and LQKENI. Trimming cost V 3 bases and J 1 base, with 9 bases left between them. The CDR3 region is CASSPAVANTEAFF. The CDR3 nucleotides read TGTGCCAGCTCACCTGCAGTTGCGAACACTGAAGCTTTCTTT.

This chain uses TRBV5-1 with TRBJ1-3; 7 nucleotides match TRBD1. Germline V gene sequence: CDR1 SGHRS, CDR2 YFSETQ. V lost 1 base, J lost 4 bases, and 11 bases stayed unmatched. This CDR3 has 17 residues. The CDR3 is CASSLSSAGGSGNTIYF. In DNA, the CDR3 is TGCGCCAGCAGCTTGAGCTCGGCAGGGGGAAGCGGAAACACCATATATTTT. Looking up the rest from reference TRBV5-1 and TRBJ1-3 gives the full variable domain: KAGVTQTPRYLIKTRGQQVTLSCSPISGHRSVSWYQQTPGQGLQFLFEYFSETQRNKGNFPGRFSGRQFSNSRSEMNVSTLELGDSALYLCASSLSSAGGSGNTIYFGEGSWLTVV.

J is TRBJ2-3 and V is TRBV7-9, with 12 bases aligning to TRBD2. The length of the CDR3 is 18 residues. Trimming took 5 bases from V and 0 from J; bases not matched to a gene: 9. Per germline, CDR1 SEHNR and CDR2 FQNEAQ (reference sequence). The CDR3 DNA is TGTGCCAGCAGCCGATTAATCGGGACTAGCGGGAGCACAGATACGCAGTATTTT. The encoded protein is CASSRLIGTSGSTDTQYF. Together with reference TRBV7-9 and TRBJ2-3, the CDR3 gives the full variable domain: DTGVSQNPRHKITKRGQNVTFRCDPISEHNRLYWYRQTLGQGPEFLTYFQNEAQLEKSRLLSDRFSAERPKGSFSTLEIQRTEQGDSAMYLCASSRLIGTSGSTDTQYFGPGTRLTVL.

The chain combines TRBV9 with TRBJ2-3; 8 positions agree with TRBD1. Trimming cost V 4 bases and J 3 bases; bases outside gene matches: 13. The CDR3 has 17 amino acids. Germline CDR1 SGDLS, CDR2 YYNGEE. CDR3 in amino acids: CASSRIPGQGVTDTQYF. The CDR3 bases are TGTGCCAGCAGCAGAATCCCCGGACAGGGAGTGACAGATACGCAGTATTTT. Supplemented by reference TRBV9 and TRBJ2-3, the full variable domain reads DSGVTQTPKHLITATGQRVTLRCSPRSGDLSVYWYQQSLDQGLQFLIQYYNGEERAKGNILERFSAQQFPDLHSELNLSSLELGDSALYFCASSRIPGQGVTDTQYFGPGTRLTVL.

V usage is TRBV21-1 and J usage is TRBJ2-7; the table's D call TRBD1 went unverified against the DNA. TRBV21-1 is tagged as a pseudogene. CDR3 length: 15 amino acids. In DNA, the CDR3 is TGTGCCAGCAGCGATTGCAGGGGCAAAAGCTACGAGCAGTACTTC. Its protein is CASSDCRGKSYEQYF.